The clone carrying this T cell receptor (beta chain) was detected only a few times. Its antigen remains unknown. RNA transcripts were the template for amplifying TCR beta CDR3 regions. HTBI primers were employed in a first-round RT-PCR of the TCR CDR3. TCRdb redid the calling of the multiplex PCR reads with MiXCR, one entry per CDR3 protein. The sample has a few hundred thousand distinct CDR3 sequences; approximately 14% are singletons. The record originates from a study of T cells in Graves' hyperthyroidism and ophthalmopathy. Turning to the study itself: At initial diagnosis, before any treatment had begun, peripheral blood was obtained.

Patients were excluded for uncontrolled infection, other autoimmune disease, pregnancy or lactation. Source material for PBMCs was around 10 ml fresh peripheral blood. Broader study findings: The model forecast ophthalmopathy, anticipating it by a median about 7 months before onset.

This receptor was identified in a woman between 18 and 29 years old with Graves' hyperthyroidism that later progressed to Graves' ophthalmopathy. Sequenced sample: blood.

CDR3 amino acids: CASRDRQGSYEQYF. CDR3 bases: TGTGCCAGTAGAGATCGACAGGGGAGTTACGAGCAGTACTTC. V gene TRBV19 combines with J gene TRBJ2-7, with 8 bases that match TRBD1. Germline V lookup: CDR1 LNHDA, CDR2 SQIVND (reference sequence). The CDR3 contains 14 residues. The junction had 8 bases not matched to a gene; V was cut back by 6 bases and J by 4 bases.